This T cell receptor (beta chain) was captured in a study of blood T cells in healthy people across ages. Germline CDR1 is SGHDT and CDR2 is YYEEEE. The CDR3 length is 17 residues. The V segment lost 3 bases and the J segment 0 bases; nucleotides outside the gene matches: 6. Concerning this clonotype: What it binds is unknown.

Using a J-beta primer mix together with a sample-barcoded 5' primer, a second PCR was run for about 6 to 12 cycles. A tag from a template-switch adaptor with 12 random nucleotides marked each cDNA molecule. TCRdb passed the 5' RACE reads through MiXCR, listing each CDR3 protein once. The table records under 2 million distinct CDR3 sequences, roughly 32% of them present only once. Study-wide results and limits: Age advanced and TCR beta diversity per million T cells fell, roughly linearly.

The chain links TRBV5-6 to TRBJ2-7, with 13 bases identical to TRBD2. Input material: blood. This receptor was taken from a woman in her thirties in good health. CDR3 sequence: CASSWGGLAGISYEQYF. Here the CDR3 DNA reads TGTGCCAGCAGCTGGGGGGGACTAGCGGGGATCTCCTACGAGCAGTACTTC.